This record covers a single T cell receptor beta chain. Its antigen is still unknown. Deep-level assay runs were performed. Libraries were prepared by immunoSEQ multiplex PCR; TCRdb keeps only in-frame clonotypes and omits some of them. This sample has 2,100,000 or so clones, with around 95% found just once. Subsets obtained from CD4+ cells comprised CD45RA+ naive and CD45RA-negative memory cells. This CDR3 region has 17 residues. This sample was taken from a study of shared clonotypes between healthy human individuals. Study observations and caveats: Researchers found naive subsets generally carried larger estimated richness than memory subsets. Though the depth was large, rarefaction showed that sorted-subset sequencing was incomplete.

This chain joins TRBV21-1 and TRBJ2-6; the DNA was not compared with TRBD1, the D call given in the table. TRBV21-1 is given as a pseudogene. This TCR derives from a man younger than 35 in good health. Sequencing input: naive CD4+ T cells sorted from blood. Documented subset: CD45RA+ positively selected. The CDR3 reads CASSPGQGLSGANVLTF. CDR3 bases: TGTGCCAGCAGTCCGGGACAGGGATTATCCGGGGCCAACGTCCTGACTTTC.